The clone carrying this TCR beta chain was seen a few times. The library targeted TCRbeta and was prepared with unique molecular identifiers. TCRdb ran MiXCR on the PCR reads and lists one entry per CDR3 protein. This table has around 380,000 distinct CDR3 sequences, roughly a tenth appearing once. This entry is derived from a study of T-cell reconstitution after alpha-beta-depleted transplantation in children. The CDR3 length is 13 residues. Germline V lookup: CDR1 DFQATT, CDR2 SNEGSKA (reference sequence). The V end was cut by 5 bases, the J end by 4 bases, with 12 bases between. The source of this sequence is a human donor who donated a stem cell graft to a child with acute myeloid leukemia. The chain uses TRBV20-1 and TRBJ2-1, with D possibly being TRBD1 (6 bases). This sample comprised PBMCs from the stem cell graft donor, obtained from the stem cell graft. The chain's CDR3 is CSASWTEYNEQFF. CDR3 sequence (DNA): TGCAGTGCTTCCTGGACAGAGTACAATGAGCAGTTCTTC.